A selection of T cell receptor beta chains follows, all from one sample in a study of blood T cell repertoires in COVID-19. Clones were read by immunoSEQ multiplex PCR, and TCRdb kept only the in-frame ones, dropping some. The sample has 300,000 to 350,000 clones; about 85% are singletons. Sequenced sample: peripheral blood. Receptors were obtained from a man between 18 and 29 years old with active or convalescent COVID-19. The CDR3 runs from the conserved cysteine through the conserved F or W. The order of the fields is clone size, D gene, CDR3 length, J gene, V gene, CDR3 protein, CDR3 DNA. A D gene is named only where the DNA matches it firmly. Only part of the rows carry a size: once, few, many, or a class if the clone is expanded.

-,-,14,TRBJ1-4,TRBV27,CASSLGRPREKLFF,TGTGCCAGCAGTTTGGGCCGACCGAGAGAAAAACTGTTTTTT
-,-,15,TRBJ1-2,TRBV3-1/TRBV3-2,CASSLAGATNYGYTF,TGTGCCAGCAGCCTCGCAGGGGCGACTAACTATGGCTACACCTTC
-,TRBD1,16,TRBJ2-2,TRBV7-6,CASSPRRRQGAGELFF,TGTGCCAGCAGCCCCCGGAGAAGACAGGGAGCCGGGGAGCTGTTTTTT
few,-,13,TRBJ1-4,TRBV6-5,CASSYTPREKLFF,TGTGCCAGCAGTTACACCCCTAGGGAAAAACTGTTTTTT
-,-,15,TRBJ2-1,TRBV28,CASSIQRTADNEQFF,TGTGCCAGCAGCATCCAGCGGACAGCAGACAATGAGCAGTTCTTC
-,-,14,TRBJ1-6,TRBV5-6,CASSLFRIVSPLHF,TGTGCCAGCAGCTTGTTCAGGATCGTGTCACCCCTCCACTTT
-,-,17,TRBJ1-1,TRBV5-1,CASSILLGGSSGTEAFF,TGCGCCAGCAGTATACTCCTAGGTGGCAGCTCAGGGACTGAAGCTTTCTTT
few,-,14,TRBJ1-6,TRBV18,CASSPSSGNSPLHF,TGTGCCAGCTCACCCTCTTCGGGTAATTCACCCCTCCACTTT
-,-,15,TRBJ2-7,TRBV6-1,CASSERGGTYSEQYF,TGTGCCAGCAGTGAGAGGGGGGGCACCTACTCCGAGCAGTACTTC
-,TRBD2,15,TRBJ2-1,TRBV7-2,CASTERTSGYNEQFF,TGTGCCAGCACCGAGCGGACTAGCGGCTACAATGAGCAGTTCTTC
-,TRBD1,16,TRBJ2-7,TRBV5-5,CASSPGQGAGSYEQYF,TGTGCCAGCAGCCCAGGACAGGGGGCTGGGTCCTACGAGCAGTACTTC
-,-,13,TRBJ2-1,TRBV7-8,CASSHRFDNEQFF,TGTGCCAGCAGCCACAGGTTCGACAATGAGCAGTTCTTC
once,-,18,TRBJ1-3,TRBV10-2,CASSEIFRTAYSGNTIYF,TGCGCCAGCAGTGAAATATTTCGGACAGCTTACTCTGGAAACACCATATATTTT
once,TRBD1,13,TRBJ1-1,TRBV28,CASLTTGIPEAFF,TGTGCCAGCCTAACGACAGGGATCCCTGAAGCTTTCTTT
-,-,13,TRBJ2-1,TRBV11-3,CASSSIGRSEQFF,TGTGCCAGCAGTTCGATCGGGAGAAGTGAGCAGTTCTTC
-,TRBD2,15,TRBJ2-1,TRBV13,CASSPAGGAYNEQFF,TGTGCCAGCAGCCCAGCGGGGGGCGCCTACAATGAGCAGTTCTTC
-,TRBD1,12,TRBJ1-1,TRBV2,CASSSWTGQAFF,TGTGCCAGCAGTTCTTGGACAGGACAAGCTTTCTTT
-,TRBD2,14,TRBJ2-7,TRBV28,CASSVGLAGGEQYF,TGTGCCAGCAGTGTGGGACTAGCGGGAGGGGAGCAGTACTTC
-,TRBD1,15,TRBJ1-4,TRBV18,CASSPRTGEGEKLFF,TGTGCCAGCTCACCAAGGACAGGGGAAGGGGAAAAACTGTTTTTT
-,-,13,TRBJ1-5,TRBV4-1,CASSRESGKPQHF,TGCGCCAGCAGCCGCGAAAGCGGCAAGCCCCAGCATTTT
-,-,16,TRBJ2-3,TRBV7-3,CASSPIADPSTDTQYF,TGTGCCAGCAGCCCCATAGCGGACCCTAGCACAGATACGCAGTATTTT
few,-,12,TRBJ1-1,TRBV18,CASSPSLEAAFF,TGTGCCAGCTCACCCTCTCTGGAGGCAGCTTTCTTT
few,-,11,TRBJ1-2,TRBV9,CASRRAHGYTF,TGTGCCAGCAGGCGGGCGCATGGCTACACCTTC
-,-,14,TRBJ1-5,TRBV4-1,CASSQVGGNQPQHF,TGCGCCAGCAGCCAAGTGGGAGGCAATCAGCCCCAGCATTTT
-,-,15,TRBJ1-3,TRBV5-1,CASRTAQGSGNTIYF,TGCGCCAGCAGGACAGCACAGGGATCTGGAAACACCATATATTTT
few,-,16,TRBJ1-6,TRBV28,CASSLRRREVWSPLHF,TGTGCCAGCAGTTTACGCCGCAGGGAGGTTTGGTCACCCCTCCACTTT
-,-,16,TRBJ1-2,TRBV12-5,CASGLVLLRDTAGYTF,TGTGCTAGTGGTTTGGTACTATTGAGGGACACAGCTGGCTACACCTTC
few,-,14,TRBJ2-7,TRBV28,CASIPFGETYEQYF,TGTGCCAGCATCCCGTTCGGGGAGACCTACGAGCAGTACTTC
-,TRBD1,14,TRBJ2-7,TRBV9,CASSYPGQGGEQYF,TGTGCCAGCAGTTACCCGGGACAGGGGGGCGAGCAGTACTTC
-,-,12,TRBJ2-3,TRBV3-1/TRBV3-2,CASSQLTDTQYF,TGTGCCAGCAGTCAACTTACAGATACGCAGTATTTT
-,TRBD2,14,TRBJ2-7,TRBV24-1,CATSDYLAGNEQYF,TGTGCCACCAGTGATTACTTAGCGGGAAACGAGCAGTACTTC
-,TRBD2,16,TRBJ2-1,TRBV19,CASSVTSGSSYNEQFF,TGTGCCAGTAGTGTGACTAGCGGGAGCTCCTACAATGAGCAGTTCTTC
-,-,14,TRBJ2-7,TRBV18,CASSPPERSYEQYF,TGTGCCAGCTCACCACCCGAACGGTCCTACGAGCAGTACTTC
-,TRBD2,15,TRBJ2-1,TRBV5-5,CASSLGTTRYNEQFF,TGTGCCAGCAGCCTAGGGACTACCCGCTACAATGAGCAGTTCTTC
-,-,14,TRBJ2-3,TRBV18,CASSQDRRTDTQYF,TGTGCCAGCTCACAGGACAGACGCACAGATACGCAGTATTTT
-,TRBD1,13,TRBJ1-1,TRBV7-8,CASSLGTVTEAFF,TGTGCCAGCAGCCTAGGGACAGTCACTGAAGCTTTCTTT
-,TRBD1,18,TRBJ1-6,TRBV5-1,CASSLGRTGAGYNSPLHF,TGCGCCAGCAGCTTGGGCAGGACAGGGGCCGGCTATAATTCACCCCTCCACTTT
-,-,12,TRBJ2-5,TRBV7-2,CASSSSRETQYF,TGTGCCAGCAGCTCTTCCCGGGAGACCCAGTACTTC
-,TRBD2,15,TRBJ2-2,TRBV2,CASSERPSGSLELFF,TGTGCCAGCAGTGAGAGGCCTAGCGGTAGCTTGGAGCTGTTTTTT
-,-,15,TRBJ1-5,TRBV19,CASSIPITGFQPQHF,TGTGCCAGTAGTATACCGATAACAGGGTTTCAGCCCCAGCATTTT
-,-,12,TRBJ2-7,TRBV3-1/TRBV3-2,CASSQPGREQYF,TGTGCCAGCAGCCAACCAGGGCGCGAGCAGTACTTC
-,-,12,TRBJ2-5,TRBV12-3/TRBV12-4,CASSLRFETQYF,TGTGCCAGCAGTTTGCGGTTTGAGACCCAGTACTTC
-,-,14,TRBJ1-2,TRBV24-1,CATSDLGMRETYTF,TGTGCCACCAGTGATTTGGGGATGCGGGAGACCTACACCTTC
-,-,12,TRBJ2-7,TRBV7-2,CASSSPGSEQYF,TGTGCCAGCAGCTCCCCAGGATCGGAGCAGTACTTC